This T cell receptor beta chain was captured in a study of beta chain features in type 1 diabetes. Whole-study context: On cell yields, gender and age, patients and healthy donors were similar. The study, taken as a whole, reports: VDJ junctions from type 1 diabetes patients carried fewer insertions and larger deletions.

V lost 1 base, J lost 5 bases, and 10 bases lay in between. Germline CDR1 reads SQVTM; CDR2 reads ANQGSEA. This CDR3 region has 13 residues. Naive, central memory, regulatory and stem cell-like memory cells within the CD4+ compartment were sorted using CD45RO/CCR7/CD25/CD127/CD95/CD27. This clone was observed a handful of times. The antigen is not known. Sequenced material consisted of expressed TCRB transcripts (all of the isolated RNA was reverse transcribed). Generated by immunoSEQ multiplex PCR, the TCRdb table keeps only in-frame clones and is missing some. This sample has around 180,000 clones, with about 13% found just once.

The TCR comes from a woman aged 18-29 years in good health. V and J are TRBV29-1 and TRBJ2-3; tentatively, D is TRBD1 (6 bases). Input material: central memory CD4+ T cells from blood. The CDR3 DNA reads TGCAGCGTTGAAGTGGGGGCGGGAGATACGCAGTATTTT. Protein sequence: CSVEVGAGDTQYF.